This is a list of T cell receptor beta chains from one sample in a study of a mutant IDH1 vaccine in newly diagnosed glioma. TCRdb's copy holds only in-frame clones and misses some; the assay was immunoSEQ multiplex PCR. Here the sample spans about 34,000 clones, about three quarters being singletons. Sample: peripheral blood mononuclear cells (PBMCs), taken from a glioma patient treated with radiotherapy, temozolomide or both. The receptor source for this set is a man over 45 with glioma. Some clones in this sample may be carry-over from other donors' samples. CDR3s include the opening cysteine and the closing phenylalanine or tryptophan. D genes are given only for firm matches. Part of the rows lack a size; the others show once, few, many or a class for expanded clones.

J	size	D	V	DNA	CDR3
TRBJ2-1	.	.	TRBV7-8	TGTGCCAGCAGTCCGCCGCTGAGGTATAGTAGGAATGAGCAGTTCTTC	CASSPPLRYSRNEQFF
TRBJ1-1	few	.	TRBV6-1	TGTGCCAGCAGTGCCTTGCCTGAAGCTTTCTTT	CASSALPEAFF
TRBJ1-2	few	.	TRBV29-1	TGCAGCGTTTCGAGGGGGGCTAGCTATGGCTACACCTTC	CSVSRGASYGYTF
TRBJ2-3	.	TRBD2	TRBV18	TGTGCCAGCTCACCGGGACTAGCGAGCACAGATACGCAGTATTTT	CASSPGLASTDTQYF
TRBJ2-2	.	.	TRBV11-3	TGTGCCAGCAGCTTGGCAGGGGCGGGCACCGGGGAGCTGTTTTTT	CASSLAGAGTGELFF
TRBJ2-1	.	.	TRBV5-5	TGTGCCAGCAGCGCTGGGACGCCTTACAATGAGCAGTTCTTC	CASSAGTPYNEQFF
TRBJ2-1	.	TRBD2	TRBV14	TGTGCCAGCAGCCAAGGACTAGCGGGAGGGACGAATGAGCAGTTCTTC	CASSQGLAGGTNEQFF
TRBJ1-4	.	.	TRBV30	TGTGCCTGGAGTGGGCAGGGCACGTTGAATGAAAAACTGTTTTTT	CAWSGQGTLNEKLFF
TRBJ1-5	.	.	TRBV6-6	TGTGCCAGCAGTTACCTTGGGTCTAATCAGCCCCAGCATTTT	CASSYLGSNQPQHF
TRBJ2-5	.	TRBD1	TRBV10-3	TGTGCCACCAGACAGGGCCTCCAAGAGACCCAGTACTTC	CATRQGLQETQYF
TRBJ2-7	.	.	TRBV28	TGTGCCAGCAGCCACAAACAGGGCCCCTCCTACGAGCAGTACTTC	CASSHKQGPSYEQYF
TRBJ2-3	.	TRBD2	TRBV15	TGTGCCACCAGCACTTTGGGGACTAGCTTACCTTCAGATACGCAGTATTTT	CATSTLGTSLPSDTQYF
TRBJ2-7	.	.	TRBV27	TGTGCCAGCAGTTCCTACGAGCAGTACTTC	CASSSYEQYF
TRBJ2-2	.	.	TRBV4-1	TGCGCCAGCAGCCAAGGGGGCAGGGGTGAACCGGGACTCCCCTCCGGGGAGCTGTTTTTT	CASSQGGRGEPGLPSGELFF
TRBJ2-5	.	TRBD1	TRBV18	TGTGCCAGCTCACCACCGAATAGGGGGCGAGTGACCCAGTACTTC	CASSPPNRGRVTQYF
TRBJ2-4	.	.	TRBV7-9	TGTGCCAGCAGCTTTGTTGCCGAGAAAAACATTCAGTACTTC	CASSFVAEKNIQYF
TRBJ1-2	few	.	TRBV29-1	TGCAGCGTTGAAGGGTGGCAGTTCTATGGCTACACCTTC	CSVEGWQFYGYTF
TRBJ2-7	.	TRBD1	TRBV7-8	TGTGCCAGCAGCTTAGCCCGGGACAGGGGGCGATACGAGCAGTACTTC	CASSLARDRGRYEQYF
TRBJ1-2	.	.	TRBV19	TGTGCCAGTAGTATGGGAGGGGTCTTCTTTGATGGCTACACCTTC	CASSMGGVFFDGYTF
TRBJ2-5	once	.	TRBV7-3	TGTGCCAGCAGCTTAACGGTTTTAGACAGTCTACACTTC	CASSLTVLDSLHF
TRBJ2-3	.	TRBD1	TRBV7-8	TGTGCCAGCAGCTTAGCCCGGGACAGCAACACAGATACGCAGTATTTT	CASSLARDSNTDTQYF
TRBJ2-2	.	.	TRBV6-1	TGTGCCAGCATGAGGGGCGCGGGCACCGGGGAGCTGTTTTTT	CASMRGAGTGELFF
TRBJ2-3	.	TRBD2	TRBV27	TGTGCCAGCAGTTCCATTTCTAGTACGGGAGGAGATACGCAGTATTTT	CASSSISSTGGDTQYF
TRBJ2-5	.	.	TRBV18	TGTGCCAGCTCCCCACAACCAATGGAGACCCAGTACTTC	CASSPQPMETQYF
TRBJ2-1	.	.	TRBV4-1	TGCGCCAGCAGCCAAGCTTCGCTGAGCTCCTACAATGAGCAGTTCTTC	CASSQASLSSYNEQFF
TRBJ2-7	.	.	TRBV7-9	TGTGCCAGCAGCTTAGGCGATGGGCCCATTTACGAGCAGTACTTC	CASSLGDGPIYEQYF
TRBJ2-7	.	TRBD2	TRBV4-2	TGTGCCAGCAGCCAAGAACTAGCGGATAGCTCCTACGAGCAGTACTTC	CASSQELADSSYEQYF
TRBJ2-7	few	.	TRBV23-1	TGCGCCAGCAGTCAAGGTGTTACAGGGAAGGGCCACGAGCAGTACTTC	CASSQGVTGKGHEQYF
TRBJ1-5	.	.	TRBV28	TGTGCCAGCAGTTTAGGAGGAGGCGGCAATCAGCCCCAGCATTTT	CASSLGGGGNQPQHF
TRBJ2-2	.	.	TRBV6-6	TGTGCCAGCAGTTTCCGGCCCCCCGGGACCGGGGAGCTGTTTTTT	CASSFRPPGTGELFF
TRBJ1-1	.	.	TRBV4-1	TGCGCCAGCAGACCGGTGGGGGCTTCCATGAACACTGAAGCTTTCTTT	CASRPVGASMNTEAFF
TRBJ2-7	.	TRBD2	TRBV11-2	TGTGCCAGCAGCCCGATTTTCCCGACTAGCGGGGGGTACTACGAGCAGTACTTC	CASSPIFPTSGGYYEQYF
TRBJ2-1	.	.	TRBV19	TGTGCCACCTGGGGCAATGAGCAGTTCTTC	CATWGNEQFF
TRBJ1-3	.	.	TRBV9	TGTGCCAGCAGCACCTCCTTGACCGGGATCTCTGGAAACACCATATATTTT	CASSTSLTGISGNTIYF
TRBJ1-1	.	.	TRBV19	TGTGCCAGTAGTTATGGGGGAGATTGGGAAACTGAAGCTTTCTTT	CASSYGGDWETEAFF
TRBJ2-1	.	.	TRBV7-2	TGTGCCAGCAGCACGGGACCGAGCTCCTACAATGAGCAGTTCTTC	CASSTGPSSYNEQFF
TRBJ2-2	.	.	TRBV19	TGTGCCAGTAGCGGAGGAGGGACTTACCTAACCGGGGAGCTGTTTTTT	CASSGGGTYLTGELFF
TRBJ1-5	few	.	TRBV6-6	TGTGCCAGCAGTTACGGCGGGGGGCGAGGGCAGCCCCAGCATTTT	CASSYGGGRGQPQHF